The TCR beta chain described here comes from a study of human T cells and chemical hapten exposure. Whole-study context: Chiefly women, the patients showed alopecia areata, totalis or universalis.

CDR3 length: 13 residues. Trimming cost V 3 bases and J 0 bases, with 3 bases left between them. General study results and limits: With DPC sensitization, TCRs exceeding 1 in 1000 frequency showed no change. Clustering by CDR3 similarity yielded significantly more large clusters from expanded TCRs than controls.

At least ten counts were recorded for this clonotype. Its antigen is undetermined. Noted time point: patch test 1, 2 weeks after DPC sensitization. Noted treatment: therapeutic diphenylcyclopropenone sensitization with weekly scalp DPC. TCRdb reprocessed the RACE reads with MiXCR, giving one entry per CDR3 protein. This sample has tens of thousands of distinct CDR3 sequences; about 31% occur once, and the top ten carry nearly 9%. The receptor comes from a man aged 40-49 years with alopecia areata. Some clones in this sample may be carry-over from other donors' samples. The specimen was whole blood, collected in connection with sensitization to the hapten diphenylcyclopropenone (DPC). This chain uses TRBV12-3 or TRBV12-4 with TRBJ1-5; D unresolved. DNA of the CDR3: TGTGCCAGCAGTTTGAATAGCAATCAGCCCCAGCATTTT. It specifies CASSLNSNQPQHF.